The 30 T cell receptor beta chains below all came from one sample that was sequenced in a study of shared clonotypes between healthy human individuals. Clones were read by immunoSEQ multiplex PCR, and TCRdb kept only the in-frame ones, dropping some. This table has approximately 340,000 clones, 73% appearing once. Sample: memory CD4+ T cells sorted from blood. The subset denotes: CD45RA-negative fraction. Receptor source: a man younger than 45 in good health.

This clone was seen only once. This sequence joins TRBV5-3 and TRBJ2-7, with D perhaps TRBD2 (5 bases). TRBV5-3 belongs to the ORF category, with a function that is uncertain. There are 13 residues in the CDR3. Between the trimmed V and J ends, which lost 1 base and 5 bases, there was a span of 10 bases. CDR3 sequence (DNA): TGTGCCAGAAGCTTGACTAGTGGCCACGAGCAGTACTTC. This gives the protein CARSLTSGHEQYF.

The chain carries TRBV5-1 and TRBJ2-2; 8 bases map to TRBD1. The CDR3 loop spans 16 amino acids. In germline, CDR1 is SGHRS, CDR2 YFSETQ. The V and J ends lost 0 bases and 4 bases, in that order; junction bases with no gene match: 5. In nucleotides, the CDR3 is TGCGCCAGCAGCTTGGGTCAGGGGGCAGGCACCGGGGAGCTGTTTTTT. This translates into CASSLGQGAGTGELFF. Full variable domain (missing parts from reference TRBV5-1 and TRBJ2-2): KAGVTQTPRYLIKTRGQQVTLSCSPISGHRSVSWYQQTPGQGLQFLFEYFSETQRNKGNFPGRFSGRQFSNSRSEMNVSTLELGDSALYLCASSLGQGAGTGELFFGEGSRLTVL.

V and J are TRBV10-2 and TRBJ2-7; the match to TRBD2 covers 10 bases. The length of the CDR3 is 14 residues. The V gene end was trimmed by 7 bases and the J gene end by 2 bases; junction bases not matched to a gene: 5. The germline CDR1 and CDR2 sequences are WSHSY and SAAADI. The CDR3 DNA is TGCGCCAGCAAAGCAGCGGGAGGGCCCTACGAGCAGTACTTC. It codes for CASKAAGGPYEQYF.

This chain connects TRBV27 to TRBJ2-5; D unresolved. V lost 1 base and J 4 bases, leaving 7 bases between the germline ends. The length of the CDR3 is 13 residues. Germline assignment: CDR1 MNHEY and CDR2 SMNVEV (reference sequence). CDR3 in DNA: TGTGCCAGCAGTTTATTGGGTCCAGAGACCCAGTACTTC. It codes for CASSLLGPETQYF.

CDR3 protein: CASRLAGWYQETQYF. Written as DNA, the CDR3 is TGTGCCAGCAGACTAGCGGGATGGTACCAAGAGACCCAGTACTTC. The V and J genes are TRBV6-5 and TRBJ2-5; 10 bases are shared with TRBD2. The trim removed 6 bases at V and 0 bases at J, leaving 4 bases unmatched. This CDR3 region has 15 residues. Germline lookup yields CDR1 MNHEY and CDR2 SVGAGI.

The chain is built from TRBV10-1 and TRBJ2-1, with TRBD1 matching over 9 bases. With V trimmed by 4 bases and J by 7 bases, 5 bases remained unmatched. The germline CDR1 and CDR2 sequences are WNHNN and SYGVQD (reference sequence). The CDR3 runs to 14 residues. The CDR3 reads CASSAGTGPNEQFF. The CDR3 region has the DNA TGCGCCAGCAGTGCAGGGACAGGGCCTAATGAGCAGTTCTTC.

This chain uses TRBV10-3 with TRBJ2-1, with D perhaps TRBD2 (5 bases). CDR1 and CDR2 (germline): ENHRY, SYGVKD. Trimming left V 3 bases short and J 2 bases short, with 14 bases between. The CDR3 length is 16 residues. CDR3 DNA sequence: TGTGCCATCAGTGACCCCAGTAGAGGGACCTACAATGAGCAGTTCTTC. This gives the protein CAISDPSRGTYNEQFF.

The chain has TRBV25-1 and TRBJ2-5; perhaps TRBD2 as D (6 bases). CDR1 and CDR2 (germline): MGHDK, SYGVNS. The CDR3 loop spans 17 amino acids. V lost 4 bases and J 7 bases, leaving 25 bases between the germline ends. DNA of the CDR3: TGTGCCAGCAGTGCCCGGGAGTCCGATAAACAAGAAGGGACCCAGTACTTC. Encoded protein: CASSARESDKQEGTQYF.

The genes are TRBV19 and TRBJ2-4; D not certain. Germline-derived CDR1 and CDR2 are LNHDA and SQIVND (reference sequence). CDR3 length equals 14 residues. V lost 2 bases, J lost 8 bases, and 13 bases lay in between. This chain's CDR3 is CASSIPRVSDIQYF. Written as DNA, the CDR3 is TGTGCCAGTAGTATACCTCGGGTTTCGGACATTCAGTACTTC.

The chain is built from TRBV19 and TRBJ1-2; 8 positions match TRBD1. CDR1 LNHDA and CDR2 SQIVND come from the germline V gene (reference sequence). The V segment lost 8 bases and the J segment 2 bases; nucleotides outside the gene matches: 10. This CDR3 region has 15 residues. For the CDR3, the DNA is TGTGCCAGTCGCTTATTGACAGGGGAGAACTATGGCTACACCTTC. It is translated as CASRLLTGENYGYTF.

This clone was detected only a few times. The chain joins TRBV6-6 to TRBJ2-7; 7 nucleotides agree with TRBD1. Per the germline V gene, CDR1 is MNHNY and CDR2 is SVGAGI (reference sequence). The CDR3 is 15 amino acids. Trimming took 2 bases from V and 2 from J; bases not matched to a gene: 6. The CDR3 spells CASSYDRVLPYEQYF. In DNA, the CDR3 is TGTGCCAGCAGTTACGACAGGGTGCTCCCCTACGAGCAGTACTTC.

The CDR3 loop reads CASRTSWIAFF. The CDR3 region has the DNA TGTGCCAGCAGGACAAGCTGGATTGCTTTCTTT. V and J are TRBV2 and TRBJ1-1; D call uncertain. V lost 6 bases, J lost 11 bases, and 13 bases lay in between. Germline V gene sequence: CDR1 SNHLY, CDR2 FYNNEI. The CDR3 extends over 11 amino acids.

This clone has only a few counts. V usage is TRBV6-1 and J usage is TRBJ1-5, with D possibly matching TRBD1 (5 bases). The germline V and J ends were trimmed by 0 bases and 7 bases, with 19 bases remaining between them. The germline gives CDR1 MNHNS, CDR2 SASEGT. This CDR3 has 17 residues. As DNA, the CDR3 is TGTGCCAGCAGTGAAGCGCTTCTCGGGGGTAGGAGCCAGCCCCAGCATTTT. It is translated as CASSEALLGGRSQPQHF.

V and J are TRBV6-5 and TRBJ2-1; D is perhaps TRBD1 or TRBD2 (5 bases each). Germline CDR1 reads MNHEY; CDR2 reads SVGAGI. Trimming left V 2 bases short and J 7 bases short, with 18 bases between. This CDR3 region has 16 residues. CDR3 bases: TGTGCCAGCAGTTACACCGCCCGGGGCAGGAAGAATGAGCAGTTCTTC. This translates into CASSYTARGRKNEQFF.

This clone was detected a few times. The V and J genes are TRBV9 and TRBJ2-3; D remains unclear. V lost 4 bases, J lost 5 bases, and 11 bases lay in between. Germline-derived CDR1 and CDR2 are SGDLS and YYNGEE. This CDR3 has 13 amino acids. The CDR3 protein is CASSKAGKDTQYF. In nucleotides, the CDR3 is TGTGCCAGCAGCAAAGCAGGAAAAGATACGCAGTATTTT.

CDR3 in amino acids: CASSPGHTNTGELFF. For the CDR3, the DNA is TGTGCCAGCAGCCCGGGACACACGAACACCGGGGAGCTGTTTTTT. The chain joins TRBV7-9 to TRBJ2-2; a possible D gene is TRBD1 (6 bases). The CDR3 consists of 15 residues. The germline V gene encodes CDR1 SEHNR and CDR2 FQNEAQ (reference sequence). The ends were cut back, 5 bases at V and 0 bases at J, with 10 bases in the middle.

The rearrangement links TRBV7-2 to TRBJ2-7; D not resolved. V lost 2 bases to trimming and J lost 9 bases, with 11 bases between them. The length of the CDR3 is 12 residues. From germline, CDR1 is SGHTA and CDR2 FQGNSA. The CDR3, as DNA: TGTGCCAGCAGCTTATCACTGGCTGGGCAGTACTTC. As protein: CASSLSLAGQYF.

This clone appeared once. The genes are TRBV30 and TRBJ1-1, with TRBD1 matching 9 bases. The CDR3 is 12 residues long. J lost 6 bases, V lost 4 bases, and 3 bases had no gene match. Germline V gives CDR1 GTSNPN, CDR2 SVGIG (reference sequence). The CDR3 spells CAWTDRGAEAFF. The CDR3 DNA reads TGTGCCTGGACGGACAGGGGAGCTGAAGCTTTCTTT.

This chain joins TRBV9 and TRBJ2-5; D is ambiguous. In germline, CDR1 is SGDLS, CDR2 YYNGEE. V was shortened by 4 bases and J by 4 bases, with 23 bases between the two germline ends. The CDR3 runs to 17 residues. The CDR3 is CASSTEATPRFAETQYF. CDR3 DNA: TGTGCCAGCAGCACCGAGGCGACGCCTAGGTTCGCAGAGACCCAGTACTTC.

The chain joins TRBV7-9 to TRBJ2-1, with 9 bases lining up with TRBD1. In germline, CDR1 is SEHNR, CDR2 FQNEAQ (reference sequence). The ends lost 3 bases at V and 3 bases at J; junction bases unmatched: 6. CDR3 length: 16 amino acids. The CDR3, as DNA: TGTGCCAGCAGCTTCTCACAGGGGGCGGGCTACAATGAGCAGTTCTTC. It encodes CASSFSQGAGYNEQFF.

Concerning this clone: One end of the junction does not line up with germline, which may come from a read error. This CDR3 is CASSPQGINTFRF. The CDR3 coding sequence is TGTGCCAGCAGCCCACAGGGAATTAACACTTTTCGTTTT. J is TRBJ1-5 and V is TRBV6-6; tentatively, D is TRBD1 (6 bases). The CDR3 loop spans 13 amino acids. CDR1 is MNHNY, CDR2 SVGAGI, per germline (reference sequence).

The chain carries TRBV7-8 and TRBJ2-1; a possible D gene is TRBD2 (6 bases). CDR3 length: 15 amino acids. The germline V and J ends were trimmed by 3 bases and 4 bases, with 13 bases remaining between them. CDR1 and CDR2 from the germline V gene are SGHVS and FQNEAQ. CDR3 residues: CASSLVLARYNEQFF. Written as DNA, the CDR3 is TGTGCCAGCAGCTTGGTCCTAGCGCGGTACAATGAGCAGTTCTTC.

This clone occurred many times. The rearrangement links TRBV5-1 to TRBJ1-1, with 7 bases aligning to TRBD1. With 5 bases clipped from V and 0 bases from J, the junction kept 13 bases outside the gene matches. In germline, CDR1 is SGHRS, CDR2 YFSETQ. CDR3 length: 17 amino acids. The CDR3 here is CASRLLSGQPMNTEAFF. For the CDR3, the DNA is TGCGCCAGCAGGTTGTTATCGGGACAGCCGATGAACACTGAAGCTTTCTTT.

V and J are TRBV12-5 and TRBJ2-4, with D perhaps assigned TRBD1 or TRBD2 (5 bases each). The ends were cut back, 0 bases at V and 0 bases at J, with 15 bases in the middle. The CDR3 loop spans 18 amino acids. Per the germline V gene, CDR1 is LGHNT and CDR2 is FRNRAP. DNA for the CDR3: TGTGCTAGTGGTTTGGTCCCCCCGGGACCAGTAGCCAAAAACATTCAGTACTTC. Protein sequence: CASGLVPPGPVAKNIQYF.

The genes are TRBV19 and TRBJ1-2, with D hard to call. Trimming stripped 0 bases from V and 5 bases from J, with 13 bases between. The CDR3 runs 15 residues. Germline lookup yields CDR1 LNHDA and CDR2 SQIVND (reference sequence). The CDR3 sequence is CASSIDSWIRYGYTF. The DNA of the CDR3 is TGTGCCAGTAGTATAGACTCGTGGATACGGTATGGCTACACCTTC.

The genes are TRBV10-2 and TRBJ1-1; 9 positions agree with TRBD1. CDR1 is WSHSY and CDR2 is SAAADI in the germline V gene. This CDR3 is built from 14 residues. The junction had 5 bases not matched to a gene; V was cut back by 6 bases and J by 3 bases. Here the CDR3 DNA reads TGCGCCAGCAGCCTGACAGGGGGGTACACTGAAGCTTTCTTT. Protein product: CASSLTGGYTEAFF.

The genes are TRBV10-3 and TRBJ2-5; D is undetermined. This CDR3 spans 13 amino acids. V was clipped by 9 bases and J by 1 base, with 12 bases between them. Germline V lookup: CDR1 ENHRY, CDR2 SYGVKD. The CDR3 DNA is TGTGCCATGGCGTCGGGTCGCCAAGAGACCCAGTACTTC. It yields the protein CAMASGRQETQYF.

The rearrangement uses TRBV5-1 and TRBJ1-3; no firm D call. From germline, CDR1 is SGHRS and CDR2 YFSETQ. V was shortened by 0 bases and J by 0 bases, with 10 bases between the two germline ends. The CDR3 runs 16 residues. The chain's CDR3 is CASSLGVQGSGNTIYF. CDR3 bases: TGCGCCAGCAGCTTGGGGGTTCAAGGCTCTGGAAACACCATATATTTT. The full variable domain, rest sourced from reference TRBV5-1 and TRBJ1-3, is KAGVTQTPRYLIKTRGQQVTLSCSPISGHRSVSWYQQTPGQGLQFLFEYFSETQRNKGNFPGRFSGRQFSNSRSEMNVSTLELGDSALYLCASSLGVQGSGNTIYFGEGSWLTVV.

The chain employs TRBV6-5 and TRBJ1-2; a weak D match, TRBD1 (5 bases). This CDR3 comprises 15 residues. Per the germline V gene, CDR1 is MNHEY and CDR2 is SVGAGI. The V and J ends lost 5 bases and 7 bases respectively, with 20 bases between them. The CDR3 DNA reads TGTGCCAGCAGTCCCCCGGGCAGGGCTTTCGGTGGCTACACCTTC. Translated: CASSPPGRAFGGYTF.

This clone was seen only once. The rearrangement joins TRBV28 to TRBJ1-4; unclear D gene. Germline V CDR1 and CDR2: MDHEN, SYDVKM. With 2 bases removed from V and 7 bases from J, the gap between germline ends came to 8 bases. The CDR3 loop spans 13 amino acids. The CDR3 sequence is CASSLTAVEKLFF. The CDR3 nucleotides are TGTGCCAGCAGTTTAACGGCAGTTGAAAAACTGTTTTTT.